A selection of T cell receptor beta chains follows, all from one sample in a study of metastatic and nonmetastatic thyroid tumors. TCRdb ran MiXCR on the PCR reads. Of around 41,000 clones in the sample, less than 3.5% were seen once. The sequencing input was blood. The receptors were gathered from a female donor with papillary thyroid cancer or a benign thyroid nodule (not recorded which). Some clones in this sample may be carry-over from other donors' samples. The CDR3 runs from the conserved cysteine through the conserved F or W. Fields, in order: D gene, clone size, J gene, V gene, CDR3 DNA, CDR3 protein. A D gene is named only where the DNA matches it firmly. The size field is filled for only some rows; it gives once, few, many or a size class.

>.|many|TRBJ2-2|TRBV28
TGTGCCAGCAGTTTGTGGGGGGAGCTGTTTTTT
CASSLWGELFF
>.|few|TRBJ1-4|TRBV28
TGTGCCAGCAGTCCTAGTGGAGATGAAAAACTGTTTTTT
CASSPSGDEKLFF
>.|.|TRBJ2-1|TRBV20-1
TGCAGTGCTCCATCGATTACAGGGTCCGATGAGCAGTTCTTC
CSAPSITGSDEQFF
>.|few|TRBJ1-1|TRBV7-8
TGTGCCAGCAGCTTGGAGGAGAACACTGAAGCTTTCTTT
CASSLEENTEAFF
>.|many|TRBJ1-1|TRBV28
TGTGCCAGCCTAATTGGGGGGTCTTGGACTGAAGCTTTCTTT
CASLIGGSWTEAFF
>.|many|TRBJ2-7|TRBV20-1
TGCAGTGCTAGAGGAATGATACCGGGCTACTACGAGCAGTACTTC
CSARGMIPGYYEQYF
>.|many|TRBJ1-1|TRBV12-3/TRBV12-4
TGTGCCAGCAGTTTGGGGGGAGGGGTACTCACTGAAGCTTTCTTT
CASSLGGGVLTEAFF
>.|.|TRBJ1-5|TRBV2
TGTGCCAGCAGTCAGGTTCGCGCCAATCAGCCCCAGCATTTT
CASSQVRANQPQHF
>.|few|TRBJ1-2|TRBV19
TGTGCCAGTATCAACAGACAACCCCACTATGGCTACACCTTC
CASINRQPHYGYTF
>.|few|TRBJ2-7|TRBV6-1
TGTGCCAGCACCCAAGCGGGCGGAACGGGAGAGCAGTACTTC
CASTQAGGTGEQYF
>.|many|TRBJ1-2|TRBV24-1
TGTGCCACCAGTGATGACAGCTATGGCTACACCTTC
CATSDDSYGYTF
>.|many|TRBJ2-5|TRBV6-1
TGTGCCAGCAGGTTCCGGAAACAAGAGACCCAGTACTTC
CASRFRKQETQYF
>.|many|TRBJ2-2|TRBV30
TGTGCCTGGAGTGAGTCCCCCCTCGACGGGGAGCTGTTTTTT
CAWSESPLDGELFF
>TRBD1|few|TRBJ1-1|TRBV6-9
TGTGCCAGCAGTTACGGGACAGGGTCAACTGAAGCTTTCTTT
CASSYGTGSTEAFF
>TRBD1|many|TRBJ1-2|TRBV27
TGCGCCAGCAGTACGGGGGACAGTTTTTGGGGCTACACCTTC
CASSTGDSFWGYTF
>.|few|TRBJ1-2|TRBV19
TGTGCCAGTCGCTCAAGGGGCAACTATGGCTACACCTTC
CASRSRGNYGYTF
>.|many|TRBJ1-1|TRBV7-8
TGTGCCAGCAGCTTAAACGGGGCTGAAGCTTTCTTT
CASSLNGAEAFF
>.|many|TRBJ1-1|TRBV5-5
TGTGCCAGCAGTTCGGTGGGGGGGGCCACTGAAGCTTTCTTT
CASSSVGGATEAFF
>TRBD2|few|TRBJ2-7|TRBV28
TGTGCCAGCCTAGCGGGAGGGGCCGGTTACGAGCAGTACTTC
CASLAGGAGYEQYF
>.|many|TRBJ2-7|TRBV6-6
TGTGCCAGCAGTTACTCATGGGGAGACGGGACCCCTAACGAGCAGTACTTC
CASSYSWGDGTPNEQYF
>.|many|TRBJ1-2|TRBV3-1
TGTGCCAGCAGACGGATCGGGGGGGATGGCTACACCTTC
CASRRIGGDGYTF
>TRBD1|many|TRBJ2-7|TRBV6-1
TGTGCCAGCAGTTATAGTACAGGGGGCTACGAGCAGTACTTC
CASSYSTGGYEQYF
>TRBD1|many|TRBJ2-1|TRBV7-2
TGTGCCAGCAGCTTGTCGACAGGGCTCGGCAATGAGCAGTTCTTC
CASSLSTGLGNEQFF
>TRBD1|many|TRBJ2-7|TRBV28
TGTGCCAGCAGTGGGACAGCCTACGAGCAGTACTTC
CASSGTAYEQYF
>TRBD1|.|TRBJ1-2|TRBV6-1
TGTGCCAGCAGGCGGACAGGGGAAGGCTACACCTTC
CASRRTGEGYTF
>.|many|TRBJ1-6|TRBV12-3/TRBV12-4
TGTGCCAGCAGTTTGTCGGGTCAAAATTCACCCCTCCACTTT
CASSLSGQNSPLHF
>.|many|TRBJ2-3|TRBV9
TGTGCCAGCAGCGGGACCACAGATACGCAGTATTTT
CASSGTTDTQYF
>.|.|TRBJ1-6|TRBV27
TGTGCCAGCAGTCCCTGGACAGACTCCTATAATTCACCCCTCCACTTT
CASSPWTDSYNSPLHF
>TRBD1|many|TRBJ2-4|TRBV2
TGTGCCAGCAAGAGGACAGGGGGCGCGGACATTCAGTACTTC
CASKRTGGADIQYF
>.|few|TRBJ1-2|TRBV6-2/TRBV6-3
TGTGCCAGCAGTAGGACGGGGTCGACAAACTATGGCTACACCTTC
CASSRTGSTNYGYTF
>.|.|TRBJ2-6|TRBV30
TGTGCCTGCCCTCGTTATCGGGGGGCCAACGTCCTGACTTTC
CACPRYRGANVLTF
>TRBD2|few|TRBJ2-5|TRBV7-3
TGTGCCAGCAGCCCAGGGACTAGCGGGCGTCAAGAGACCCAGTACTTC
CASSPGTSGRQETQYF
>.|.|TRBJ2-1|TRBV27
TGTGCCAGCAGTTTGCCGGGACCCAAGTACAATGAGCAGTTCTTC
CASSLPGPKYNEQFF
>.|many|TRBJ2-6|TRBV29-1
TGCAGCGCCCCCCCCCGGGTTCGGGGTAGCCCTTCTGGGGCCAACGTCCTGACTTTC
CSAPPRVRGSPSGANVLTF
>TRBD1|.|TRBJ1-2|TRBV6-2/TRBV6-3
TGTGCCAGCAGGGGACGACAGGGGATAAACTATGGCTACACCTTC
CASRGRQGINYGYTF
>.|many|TRBJ2-5|TRBV11-2
TGTGCCAGCAGCTTAGATCTCAGAACAGGAGTAGAGACCCAGTACTTC
CASSLDLRTGVETQYF
>.|.|TRBJ2-2|TRBV2
TGTGCCAGCAGTGAATTTGTGAGTGGGGAGCTGTTTTTT
CASSEFVSGELFF
>TRBD2|.|TRBJ2-2|TRBV5-1
TGCGCCAGCACCGGACTAGCGGGGAGAGGTACCGGGGAGCTGTTTTTT
CASTGLAGRGTGELFF
>.|many|TRBJ2-5|TRBV20-1
TGCAGTGCTAGGGATGGGACACCTCAAGAGACCCAGTACTTC
CSARDGTPQETQYF